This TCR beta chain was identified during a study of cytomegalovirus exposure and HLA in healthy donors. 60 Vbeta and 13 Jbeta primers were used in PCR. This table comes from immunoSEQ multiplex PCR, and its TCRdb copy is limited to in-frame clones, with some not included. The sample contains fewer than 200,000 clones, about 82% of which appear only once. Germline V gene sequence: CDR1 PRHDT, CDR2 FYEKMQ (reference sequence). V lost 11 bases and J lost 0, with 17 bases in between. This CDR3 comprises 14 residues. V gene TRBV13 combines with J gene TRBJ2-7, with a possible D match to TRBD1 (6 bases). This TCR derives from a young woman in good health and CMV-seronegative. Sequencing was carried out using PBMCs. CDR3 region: CAPGVPRRSYEQYF. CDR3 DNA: TGTGCCCCAGGGGTCCCCCGCCGCTCCTACGAGCAGTACTTC.